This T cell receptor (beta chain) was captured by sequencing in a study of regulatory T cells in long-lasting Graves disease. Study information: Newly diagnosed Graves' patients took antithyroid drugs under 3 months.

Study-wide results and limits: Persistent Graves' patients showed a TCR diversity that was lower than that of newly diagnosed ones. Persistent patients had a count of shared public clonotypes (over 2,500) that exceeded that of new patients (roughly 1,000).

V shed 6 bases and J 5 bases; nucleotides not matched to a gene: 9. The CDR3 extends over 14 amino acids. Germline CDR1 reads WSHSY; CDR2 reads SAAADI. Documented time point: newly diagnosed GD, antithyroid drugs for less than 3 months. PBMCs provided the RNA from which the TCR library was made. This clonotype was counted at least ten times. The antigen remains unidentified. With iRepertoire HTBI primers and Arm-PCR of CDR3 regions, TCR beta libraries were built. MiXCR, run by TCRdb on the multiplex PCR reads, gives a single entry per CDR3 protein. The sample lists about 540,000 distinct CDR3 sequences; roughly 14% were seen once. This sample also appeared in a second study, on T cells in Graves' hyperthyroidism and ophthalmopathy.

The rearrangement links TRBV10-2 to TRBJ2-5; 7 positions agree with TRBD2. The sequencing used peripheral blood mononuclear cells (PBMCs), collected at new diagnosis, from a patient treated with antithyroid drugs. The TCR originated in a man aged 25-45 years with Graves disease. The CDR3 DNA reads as TGCGCCAGCAGGGATGTGGGGGGGAGGGAGACCCAGTACTTC. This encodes CASRDVGGRETQYF.